Here is one T cell receptor (beta chain) with its context. What it binds is unknown. The CDR3 is made up of 13 amino acids. The V segment lost 7 bases and the J segment 3 bases; nucleotides outside the gene matches: 4. Germline V gene data show CDR1 as ENHRY and CDR2 as SYGVKD. This sample stems from a study of T cell responses to AZD1222 COVID-19 vaccine. Findings of the study overall: In a largely white British group with more females than males, clonal diversity was possibly underestimated. Spike was spanned by vaccine-associated CD4 TCRs, which were dominant at 160-218 and 743-854. An increase in Spike-specific TCR breadth and depth was observed after two AZD1222 doses. The number of AZD1222 recipients seropositive at baseline was only five to seven.

The data were produced by immunoSEQ multiplex PCR, yet TCRdb's version contains in-frame clones alone and is incomplete. Of 55,000 to 65,000 clones in the sample, approximately 88% were seen once. The sequence came from an adult in good health. This chain connects TRBV10-3 to TRBJ2-3, with TRBD1 matching 7 bases. The material sequenced was peripheral blood, taken on day 0 of AZD1222 vaccination. The CDR3 coding sequence is TGTGCCATCACGACAGGGAAGACAGATACGCAGTATTTT. Translating it yields CAITTGKTDTQYF.